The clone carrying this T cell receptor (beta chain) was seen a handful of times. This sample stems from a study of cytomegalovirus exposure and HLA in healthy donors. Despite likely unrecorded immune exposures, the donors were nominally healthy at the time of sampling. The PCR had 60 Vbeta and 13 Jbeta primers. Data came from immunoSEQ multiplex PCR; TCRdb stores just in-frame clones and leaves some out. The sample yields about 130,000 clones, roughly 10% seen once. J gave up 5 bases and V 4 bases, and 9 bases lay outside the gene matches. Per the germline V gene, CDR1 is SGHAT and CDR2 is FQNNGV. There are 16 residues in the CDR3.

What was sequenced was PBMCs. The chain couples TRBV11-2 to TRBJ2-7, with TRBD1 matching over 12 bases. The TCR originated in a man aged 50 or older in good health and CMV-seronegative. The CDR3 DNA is TGTGCCAGCAGCTCCACGGGACAGGGGGCAAGGGACGAGCAGTACTTC. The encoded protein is CASSSTGQGARDEQYF. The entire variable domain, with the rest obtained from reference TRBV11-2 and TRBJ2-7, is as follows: EAGVAQSPRYKIIEKRQSVAFWCNPISGHATLYWYQQILGQGPKLLIQFQNNGVVDDSQLPKDRFSAERLKGVDSTLKIQPAKLEDSAVYLCASSSTGQGARDEQYFGPGTRLTVT.